This TCR beta chain was recorded in a study of T cells in localized non-small cell lung cancer. Study-level results: Across samples, adjacent lung featured a median roughly 60 of the top 100 tumor clones. Owing to sequencing of a solitary tumor region, heterogeneity cannot be discounted. The highest T cell clonality was in uninvolved adjacent lung, above tumor.

Produced via immunoSEQ multiplex PCR; TCRdb's table is partial and in-frame only. The table includes 1,500 or so clones, roughly 24% detected once. This clone was recorded a few times. Its antigen is not identified. Two independent pathologists confirmed no atypia in lung taken at least 2 cm from tumor. Germline V gives CDR1 SNHLY, CDR2 FYNNEI. CDR3 length: 18 residues. Trimming at V came to 6 bases and at J to 0 bases, leaving 9 bases not matched to a gene. The sequences come from normal lung tissue next to the tumor, collected before any cancer treatment. This chain links TRBV2 with TRBJ2-6; 9 bases align to TRBD1. The TCR was taken from a male donor at least 60 years old with stage II lung adenocarcinoma. In nucleotides, the CDR3 is TGTGCCAGCAGCGAAAGGACAGGGGTTAACTCTGGGGCCAACGTCCTGACTTTC. Residues: CASSERTGVNSGANVLTF.